This T cell receptor beta chain was identified in a study of T cell changes during pregnancy in multiple sclerosis. Libraries were prepared by immunoSEQ multiplex PCR; TCRdb keeps only in-frame clonotypes and omits some of them. The sample records about 60,000 clones, 91% being singletons. The CDR3 length is 15 residues. V lost 8 bases to trimming and J lost 5 bases; unmatched junction nucleotides: 14. From germline, CDR1 is MNHEY and CDR2 SVGAGI. The sequence was collected from a female donor with multiple sclerosis, enrolled in a pregnancy study. The V call is TRBV6-5, the J call TRBJ2-7; 8 bases are a match to TRBD1. The sequenced sample was CD4+ T cells from peripheral blood mononuclear cells, obtained in the first trimester of pregnancy. Here the CDR3 reads CASAPQDRARDEQYF. The CDR3 DNA reads as TGTGCCAGCGCCCCCCAGGACAGGGCCCGGGACGAGCAGTACTTC.